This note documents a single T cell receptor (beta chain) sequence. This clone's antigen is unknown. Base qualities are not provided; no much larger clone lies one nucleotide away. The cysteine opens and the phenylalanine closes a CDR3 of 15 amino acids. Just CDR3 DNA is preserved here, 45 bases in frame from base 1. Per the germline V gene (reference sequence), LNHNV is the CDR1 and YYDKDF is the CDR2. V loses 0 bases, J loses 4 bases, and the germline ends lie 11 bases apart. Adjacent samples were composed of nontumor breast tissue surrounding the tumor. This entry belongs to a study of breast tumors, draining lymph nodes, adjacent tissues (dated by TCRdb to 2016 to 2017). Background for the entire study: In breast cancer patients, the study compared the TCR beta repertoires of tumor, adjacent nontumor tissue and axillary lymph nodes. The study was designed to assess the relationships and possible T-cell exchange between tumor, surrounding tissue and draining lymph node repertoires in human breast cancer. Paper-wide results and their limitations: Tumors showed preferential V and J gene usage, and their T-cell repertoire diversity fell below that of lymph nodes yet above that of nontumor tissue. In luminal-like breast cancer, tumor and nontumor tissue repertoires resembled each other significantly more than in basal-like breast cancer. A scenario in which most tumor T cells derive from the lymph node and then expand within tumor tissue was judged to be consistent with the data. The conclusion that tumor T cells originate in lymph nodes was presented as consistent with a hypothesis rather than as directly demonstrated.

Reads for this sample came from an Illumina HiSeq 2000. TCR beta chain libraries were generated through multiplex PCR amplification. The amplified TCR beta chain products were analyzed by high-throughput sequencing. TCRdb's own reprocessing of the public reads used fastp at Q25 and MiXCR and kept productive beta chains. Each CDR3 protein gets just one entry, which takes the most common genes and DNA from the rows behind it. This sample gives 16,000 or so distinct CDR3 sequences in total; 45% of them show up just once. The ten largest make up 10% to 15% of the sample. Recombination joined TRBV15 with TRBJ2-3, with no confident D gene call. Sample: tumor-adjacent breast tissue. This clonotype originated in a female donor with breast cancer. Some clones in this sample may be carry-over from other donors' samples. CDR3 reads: CATSRDLVSPDTQYF. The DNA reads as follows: TGTGCCACCAGCAGAGATTTGGTGAGCCCAGATACGCAGTATTTT.